Listed below are T cell receptor beta chains from one sample, sequenced in a study of blood T cell repertoires in COVID-19. The data were produced by immunoSEQ multiplex PCR, yet TCRdb's version contains in-frame clones alone and is incomplete. The sample holds roughly 330,000 clones; approximately 89% are singletons and the top ten take about 5.7%. Material: PBMCs or T cells enriched from blood (not recorded which). The receptor set was obtained from a woman between 25 and 40 years old who had recovered from COVID-19. Both conserved end residues are part of each CDR3. D genes are given only for firm matches. Clone size is not always given. Where it is, it says once, few, many or a class for expanded clones.

v_gene	abundance	d_gene	j_gene	CDR3aa	CDR3nt
TRBV5-7	-	-	TRBJ2-7	CASRTGTRSCEQYF	TGTGCCAGCAGAACCGGGACAAGGAGCTGCGAGCAGTACTTC
TRBV18	-	TRBD2	TRBJ2-3	CASSPLGLAGSWRGDTQYF	TGTGCCAGCTCACCACTCGGACTAGCGGGGTCCTGGCGGGGAGATACGCAGTATTTT
TRBV6-5	once	-	TRBJ2-7	CASKKGGTTYEQYF	TGTGCCAGCAAGAAGGGGGGGACCACCTACGAGCAGTACTTC
TRBV11-1	-	-	TRBJ1-3	CASSLLGRLGNTIYF	TGTGCCAGCAGCTTACTAGGTCGGCTCGGAAACACCATATATTTT
TRBV7-6	-	-	TRBJ2-7	CASSLGGSTTYEQYF	TGTGCCAGCAGCTTGGGGGGTTCGACTACCTACGAGCAGTACTTC
TRBV18	-	-	TRBJ1-1	CASSLRGGDDATEAFF	TGTGCCAGCTCCCTGCGGGGAGGGGATGATGCCACTGAAGCTTTCTTT
TRBV27	-	TRBD2	TRBJ2-7	CASVRGGSYEQYF	TGTGCCAGCGTGCGGGGGGGCTCCTACGAGCAGTACTTC
TRBV7-9	-	-	TRBJ1-5	CASSLGLQGNNQPQHF	TGTGCCAGCAGTTTAGGTCTCCAGGGAAACAATCAGCCCCAGCATTTT
TRBV5-1	-	-	TRBJ1-5	CASSLSSGFNQPQHF	TGCGCCAGCAGCTTGAGTTCAGGGTTCAATCAGCCCCAGCATTTT
TRBV19	-	-	TRBJ2-4	CASSTSGSDGDIQYF	TGTGCCAGTAGTACGAGCGGGTCGGATGGGGACATTCAGTACTTC
TRBV2	-	TRBD1	TRBJ1-5	CASRGQGYQPQHF	TGTGCCAGCAGGGGACAGGGGTATCAGCCCCAGCATTTT
TRBV18	-	-	TRBJ1-5	CASSPQVTGSNQPQHF	TGTGCCAGCTCACCCCAAGTGACGGGTAGCAATCAGCCCCAGCATTTT
TRBV7-2	-	TRBD1	TRBJ2-3	CASSRNRGGTDTQYF	TGTGCCAGCAGTCGCAACAGGGGCGGCACAGATACGCAGTATTTT
TRBV3-1/TRBV3-2	-	-	TRBJ1-6	CASSQGGTPDSPLHF	TGTGCCAGCAGCCAAGGTGGGACACCAGATTCACCCCTCCACTTT
TRBV24-1	-	TRBD2	TRBJ2-3	CATSDGTRRDTQYF	TGTGCCACCAGTGATGGGACTAGGAGGGATACGCAGTATTTT
TRBV18	-	TRBD1	TRBJ1-5	CASSPGQEVHQPQHF	TGTGCCAGCTCACCGGGACAGGAGGTGCATCAGCCCCAGCATTTT
TRBV3-1/TRBV3-2	-	TRBD2	TRBJ2-3	CASSPHTGTSGGSSTDTQYF	TGTGCCAGCAGCCCGCACACCGGGACTAGCGGGGGCTCCAGCACAGATACGCAGTATTTT
TRBV19	-	TRBD1	TRBJ1-5	CASSINRGEPQHF	TGTGCCAGTAGTATTAACAGGGGAGAGCCCCAGCATTTT
TRBV6-6	-	TRBD1	TRBJ1-2	CASRRDRGFYGYTF	TGTGCCAGCAGACGGGACAGGGGTTTCTATGGCTACACCTTC
TRBV19	once	TRBD1	TRBJ1-1	CASRTSTGVGTEAFF	TGTGCCAGTAGGACCTCGACAGGGGTGGGCACTGAAGCTTTCTTT
TRBV19	-	-	TRBJ1-1	CASSIERGGPGAFF	TGTGCCAGTAGTATAGAGAGGGGGGGTCCAGGGGCTTTCTTT
TRBV10-3	-	-	TRBJ1-2	CAISESGGGANYGYTF	TGTGCCATCAGTGAGTCGGGCGGGGGAGCTAACTATGGCTACACCTTC
TRBV19	-	TRBD1	TRBJ2-3	CASSAIRDRQIDTQYF	TGTGCCAGTAGTGCTATCCGGGACAGGCAGATTGATACGCAGTATTTT
TRBV5-1	-	-	TRBJ1-3	CASSLVGGAGNTIYF	TGCGCCAGCAGCTTGGTTGGGGGCGCTGGAAACACCATATATTTT
TRBV21-1	-	-	TRBJ2-7	CASGTGGEYF	TGTGCCAGCGGAACAGGCGGGGAGTACTTC
TRBV3-1/TRBV3-2	-	-	TRBJ1-1	CASSQGGQPEAFF	TGTGCCAGCAGCCAAGGAGGACAGCCCGAAGCTTTCTTT
TRBV7-9	-	TRBD1	TRBJ1-6	CASSSLPGQGSSPLHF	TGTGCCAGCAGCTCCCTTCCGGGACAGGGGAGTTCACCCCTCCACTTT
TRBV10-1	-	TRBD2	TRBJ2-2	CASSESRGAGEPGELFF	TGCGCCAGCAGTGAGTCGAGGGGAGCGGGGGAGCCCGGGGAGCTGTTTTTT
TRBV2	-	TRBD1	TRBJ1-2	CASMTRTGVYGYTF	TGTGCCAGCATGACCAGGACAGGGGTCTATGGCTACACCTTC
TRBV11-2	-	TRBD2	TRBJ2-1	CACTSGDYNEQFF	TGTGCCTGCACTAGCGGGGATTACAATGAGCAGTTCTTC
TRBV7-2	-	-	TRBJ1-5	CASSFWVATSAQHF	TGTGCCAGCAGCTTTTGGGTAGCAACCAGCGCCCAGCATTTT
TRBV9	-	TRBD1	TRBJ2-5	CASSRDGTGQETQYF	TGTGCCAGCAGCCGAGATGGGACAGGGCAAGAGACCCAGTACTTC
TRBV2	-	TRBD2	TRBJ2-2	CASDEGGRELFF	TGTGCCAGCGACGAGGGAGGGCGGGAGCTGTTTTTT
TRBV12-3/TRBV12-4	once	TRBD1	TRBJ2-1	CASSFRTGGEQFF	TGTGCCAGCAGTTTCCGAACAGGGGGTGAGCAGTTCTTC
TRBV5-1	-	-	TRBJ1-2	CASSLEQPGDTGYTF	TGCGCCAGCAGCTTGGAGCAACCAGGGGATACTGGCTACACCTTC
TRBV10-1	-	-	TRBJ2-3	CASSESPTPDTQYF	TGCGCCAGCAGTGAGTCCCCCACTCCAGATACGCAGTATTTT
TRBV4-1	-	-	TRBJ2-5	CASSLRLTGSMEETQYF	TGCGCCAGCAGCCTGAGGCTTACAGGATCGATGGAGGAGACCCAGTACTTC
TRBV10-3	-	-	TRBJ1-4	CAISVDLTGSGEKLFF	TGTGCCATCAGTGTAGATTTGACAGGATCGGGGGAAAAACTGTTTTTT
TRBV4-3	-	-	TRBJ1-5	CASRSQAQHF	TGCGCCAGCAGAAGCCAGGCCCAGCATTTT